This TCR beta chain was found in a study of T cell repertoires in cytomegalovirus infection. In TCRdb, the reads were re-called with MiXCR into one record per CDR3 protein. Of around 550,000 distinct CDR3 sequences in the sample, less than 30% are singletons; the top ten hold less than 15%. Remarks on this clonotype: Its cognate antigen is unknown.

CDR1 and CDR2 (germline): SEHNR, FQNEAQ (reference sequence). V dropped 5 bases and J dropped 5 bases, with 12 bases sitting between them. This CDR3 comprises 13 residues. Study observations and caveats: The ex vivo response was dominated by HLA-C-restricted CMV-specific TCR beta clonotypes.

Sequenced: PBMCs. The chain employs TRBV7-9 and TRBJ2-5; maybe TRBD1 (5 bases). The clonotype was recovered from a human donor in good health (CMV status not recorded). Some clones in this sample may be carry-over from other donors' samples. The CDR3: CASSHPAGETQYF. The CDR3 nucleotides are TGTGCCAGCAGCCACCCCGCAGGGGAGACCCAGTACTTC.